Listed here are 19 T cell receptor beta chains from one sample, sequenced in a study of cytomegalovirus exposure and HLA in healthy donors. The PCR used 60 Vbeta and 13 Jbeta primers. Produced via immunoSEQ multiplex PCR; TCRdb's table is partial and in-frame only. In the table there are about 110,000 clones, 76% of which are singletons. Specimen: PBMCs. These receptors originate from a man aged 35 to 55 in good health and CMV-seropositive.

This clone was seen a few times. The chain couples TRBV5-1 to TRBJ2-7; 12 bases match TRBD1. The CDR3 spans 17 residues. The V segment lost 2 bases and the J segment 1 base; nucleotides outside the gene matches: 7. Germline V gene data show CDR1 as SGHRS and CDR2 as YFSETQ. CDR3 residues: CASSFGPGQGASYEQYF. The CDR3 DNA is TGCGCCAGCAGCTTCGGACCGGGACAGGGGGCGTCCTACGAGCAGTACTTC.

This clone was picked up one time. The V and J genes are TRBV13 and TRBJ2-5; D is uncertain. Trimming took 0 bases from V and 6 from J, leaving 5 bases between them. The CDR3 length is 12 residues. Germline CDR1 and CDR2: PRHDT and FYEKMQ (reference sequence). The CDR3 nucleotides are TGTGCCAGCAGCTTAGGCCTTAAGACCCAGTACTTC. Translating it yields CASSLGLKTQYF.

This chain links TRBV6-5 with TRBJ1-2; 11 bases are shared with TRBD1. V shed 5 bases and J 5 bases; nucleotides not matched to a gene: 4. The CDR3 has 14 residues. Per germline, CDR1 MNHEY and CDR2 SVGAGI. The CDR3 spells CASSNGQGAYGYTF. Here the CDR3 DNA reads TGTGCCAGCAGTAATGGACAGGGGGCATATGGCTACACCTTC.

The rearrangement uses TRBV6-4 and TRBJ2-7, with TRBD2 matching 9 bases. The V segment lost 10 bases and the J segment 7 bases; nucleotides outside the gene matches: 14. Germline V lookup: CDR1 MRHNA, CDR2 SNTAGT. The CDR3 loop spans 14 amino acids. The CDR3 protein is CATGGAGGPNEQYF. For the CDR3, the DNA is TGTGCCACCGGGGGGGCGGGAGGGCCCAATGAGCAGTACTTC.

This clone was recorded once. The gene calls are TRBV30 and TRBJ1-2; 7 nucleotides match TRBD1. The V and J ends lost 4 bases and 4 bases, in that order; junction bases with no gene match: 3. The CDR3 totals 12 residues. The germline V gene has CDR1 GTSNPN and CDR2 SVGIG (reference sequence). CDR3 region: CAWNKGAYGYTF. CDR3 DNA: TGTGCCTGGAATAAGGGGGCCTATGGCTACACCTTC.

A single count supports this clone. The V and J genes are TRBV6-6 and TRBJ1-1; weak D call: TRBD1 (6 bases). The V end lost 2 bases, the J end lost 5 bases, and 12 bases lay between the germline ends. In germline, CDR1 is MNHNY, CDR2 SVGAGI (reference sequence). CDR3 length: 14 amino acids. The CDR3 region has the DNA TGTGCCAGCAGTTACGCGGTTCAGGGGACTGAAGCTTTCTTT. It yields the protein CASSYAVQGTEAFF.

By share, this clone counts as medium-sized. The chain couples TRBV19 to TRBJ1-2; weak D call: TRBD1 (5 bases). CDR3 length: 14 residues. The V and J ends lost 3 bases and 3 bases respectively, with 11 bases between them. In germline, CDR1 is LNHDA, CDR2 SQIVND (reference sequence). The DNA for the CDR3 is TGTGCCAGTAGTATCATCGCAGGGTACTATGGCTACACCTTC. It translates to CASSIIAGYYGYTF. The full variable domain, with the rest looked up from reference TRBV19 and TRBJ1-2, is DGGITQSPKYLFRKEGQNVTLSCEQNLNHDAMYWYRQDPGQGLRLIYYSQIVNDFQKGDIAEGYSVSREKKESFPLTVTSAQKNPTAFYLCASSIIAGYYGYTFGSGTRLTVV.

This chain links TRBV9 with TRBJ2-2, with 7 bases that match TRBD2. The germline CDR1 and CDR2 sequences are SGDLS and YYNGEE. This CDR3 spans 16 amino acids. V lost 3 bases to trimming and J lost 4 bases; unmatched junction nucleotides: 9. For the CDR3, the DNA is TGTGCCAGCAGCGAGACTAGCTGGGCGGGCACCGGGGAGCTGTTTTTT. This gives the protein CASSETSWAGTGELFF.

The chain employs TRBV6-6 and TRBJ2-7; 7 bases are shared with TRBD2. The junction had 10 bases not matched to a gene; V was cut back by 4 bases and J by 7 bases. The CDR3 extends over 14 amino acids. CDR1 and CDR2 from the germline V gene are MNHNY and SVGAGI (reference sequence). The CDR3 sequence is CASSWGSGTREQYF. The CDR3 region has the DNA TGTGCCAGCAGTTGGGGGAGCGGGACCCGTGAGCAGTACTTC.

V usage is TRBV7-8 and J usage is TRBJ2-7; 7 nucleotides line up with TRBD2. V gave up 3 bases and J gave up 3 bases; unmatched junction bases: 2. The CDR3 is 13 amino acids. Germline V gene data show CDR1 as SGHVS and CDR2 as FQNEAQ. Written as DNA, the CDR3 is TGTGCCAGCAGCTTGGGGGGGGGCTACGAGCAGTACTTC. It yields the protein CASSLGGGYEQYF.

The chain employs TRBV19 and TRBJ2-3, with TRBD2 matching 8 bases. This CDR3 is built from 15 residues. CDR1 and CDR2 (germline): LNHDA, SQIVND (reference sequence). The V gene end was trimmed by 8 bases and the J gene end by 0 bases; junction bases not matched to a gene: 7. The CDR3 spells CASVPTSGSTDTQYF. In DNA form, the CDR3 reads TGTGCCAGTGTACCCACTAGCGGTAGCACAGATACGCAGTATTTT.

The rearrangement joins TRBV29-1 to TRBJ2-7; 9 positions agree with TRBD2. The CDR3 consists of 13 residues. Germline V gives CDR1 SQVTM, CDR2 ANQGSEA. V dropped 4 bases and J dropped 5; count of bases not matched to a gene: 6. CDR3 sequence reads: CSVGAGTSNEQYF. CDR3 coding DNA: TGCAGCGTTGGAGCCGGGACTAGCAACGAGCAGTACTTC.

The gene calls are TRBV7-2 and TRBJ2-5, with 7 positions matching TRBD1. The CDR3 consists of 17 residues. Per the germline V gene, CDR1 is SGHTA and CDR2 is FQGNSA. The J segment lost 4 bases and the V segment lost 0 bases, leaving 11 bases of the junction unmatched. The CDR3 DNA follows: TGTGCCAGCAGCTTAGCTGCGGGTGGGACAGAACGAGAGACCCAGTACTTC. Protein: CASSLAAGGTERETQYF.

By share, this clone counts as medium-sized (0.01 to 0.1%). This sequence joins TRBV28 and TRBJ2-2; a possible D gene is TRBD1 (6 bases). The CDR3 is 15 amino acids. Trimming stripped 3 bases from V and 3 bases from J, with 11 bases between. Germline V gene data show CDR1 as MDHEN and CDR2 as SYDVKM. The CDR3 coding sequence is TGTGCCAGCAGTTTGTTGGGGGCGGACACCGGGGAGCTGTTTTTT. The encoded protein is CASSLLGADTGELFF.

The chain recombines TRBV19 with TRBJ2-7, with 12 bases that match TRBD2. J was trimmed by 0 bases and V by 5 bases; bases with no gene match: 5. The CDR3 consists of 16 residues. Germline loops: CDR1 LNHDA, CDR2 SQIVND (reference sequence). Written as DNA, the CDR3 is TGTGCCAGTAGTTCCCTGGGACTAGCGGGCTCCTACGAGCAGTACTTC. Encoded protein: CASSSLGLAGSYEQYF.

This chain links TRBV18 with TRBJ2-2, with D unclear. CDR1 and CDR2 from the germline V gene are KGHSH and LQKENI. V lost 0 bases and J lost 1, with 6 bases in between. The CDR3 contains 15 residues. CDR3 DNA sequence: TGTGCCAGCTCACCACCGAGCAAGAACACCGGGGAGCTGTTTTTT. The encoded protein is CASSPPSKNTGELFF.

The chain uses TRBV6-5 and TRBJ1-3; D unclear. This CDR3 spans 14 amino acids. The germline gives CDR1 MNHEY, CDR2 SVGAGI. Trimming took off 4 bases at V and 6 bases at J, with 13 bases between the two ends. The CDR3 DNA reads as TGTGCCAGCAGTTTTCACAGAGCTGAAAACACCATATATTTT. This encodes CASSFHRAENTIYF.

This chain connects TRBV30 to TRBJ1-5; no clear D. Germline CDR1 GTSNPN, CDR2 SVGIG (reference sequence). The CDR3 is 13 residues long. Trimming shortened V by 1 base and J by 3 bases, and 7 bases separated the two germline ends. The CDR3 spells CAWSGGLNQPQHF. The CDR3, as DNA: TGTGCCTGGAGTGGAGGGCTCAATCAGCCCCAGCATTTT.

The J gene is TRBJ1-1, the V gene TRBV10-3; weak D call: TRBD1 (5 bases). This CDR3 has 12 residues. Trimming took 4 bases from V and 4 from J, leaving 7 bases between them. Germline V gene data show CDR1 as ENHRY and CDR2 as SYGVKD. CDR3 sequence reads: CAISGQGTEAFF. CDR3 bases: TGTGCCATCAGTGGTCAGGGCACTGAAGCTTTCTTT.